A selection of T cell receptor beta chains follows, all from one sample in a study of neurological immune-mediated disorders. Via MiXCR, TCRdb re-called the 5' RACE reads, giving one row per CDR3 protein. The profile shows about 32,000 distinct CDR3 sequences, 3.8% of them singletons. Sequencing was done on a sample of PBMCs. The receptors derive from a man in his thirties or forties with multiple sclerosis. Each CDR3 is given with its conserved first and last residue. D genes are given only for firm matches. The size entry is marked missing in some rows and otherwise reads once, few, many or a size class.

clone size	CDR3 length	J gene	D gene	V gene	CDR3 DNA	CDR3 protein
many	13	TRBJ1-1	TRBD1	TRBV11-2	TGTGCCAGCAGCGATCTAACAGGGGCGCAAGCTTTCTTT	CASSDLTGAQAFF
many	14	TRBJ1-6	TRBD1	TRBV27	TGTGCCAGCAGACCAACAGGGGGCGGAACACCCCTCCACTTT	CASRPTGGGTPLHF
medium-sized	14	TRBJ2-3	.	TRBV20-1	TGCAGTGCTAGCGGTGGGGCGAACACAGATACGCAGTATTTT	CSASGGANTDTQYF
many	15	TRBJ2-1	.	TRBV6-2/TRBV6-3	TGTGCCAGCAGTTACTCATTGGGGTCCCCCTGGGGGCAGTTCTTC	CASSYSLGSPWGQFF
many	13	TRBJ1-2	.	TRBV20-1	TGCAGTGCTAGAGGAGGCAGGGTAGATGGCTACACCTTC	CSARGGRVDGYTF
many	13	TRBJ2-1	.	TRBV7-7	TGTGCTAGCAGCCCGAGCTCCTACAATGAGCAGTTCTTC	CASSPSSYNEQFF
.	12	TRBJ2-3	.	TRBV9	TGTGCCAGCAGCCCAGCGGTAGATACGCAGTATTTT	CASSPAVDTQYF
many	15	TRBJ2-3	TRBD1	TRBV5-1	TGCGCCAGCAGCCTTCTAGGACAGGTTCTAGATACGCAGTATTTT	CASSLLGQVLDTQYF
many	14	TRBJ2-3	TRBD2	TRBV9	TGTGCCAGCAGCGTTAGCGGGGGGTTAGATACGCAGTATTTT	CASSVSGGLDTQYF
many	13	TRBJ1-4	.	TRBV20-1	TGCAGTGCTAAGACAGGAAAGAATGAAAAACTGTTTTTT	CSAKTGKNEKLFF
.	14	TRBJ1-2	.	TRBV5-1	TGCGCCAGCAGCTCTGCGGGAGACTACTATGGCTACACCTTC	CASSSAGDYYGYTF
many	12	TRBJ2-1	.	TRBV10-3	TGTGCCATCAGTGAGTACGGCGGAAGGGAGTTCTTC	CAISEYGGREFF
many	11	TRBJ1-5	.	TRBV6-2/TRBV6-3	TGTGCCAGCAGCCAGACAGGACCCCAGCATTTT	CASSQTGPQHF
few	14	TRBJ1-4	.	TRBV5-1	TGCGCCAGCAGCTTTGGTCCAGGCGAAGAAAAACTGTTTTTT	CASSFGPGEEKLFF
many	14	TRBJ2-3	.	TRBV9	TGTGCCAGCAGCGTAGAACAGCCCACAGATACGCAGTATTTT	CASSVEQPTDTQYF
many	13	TRBJ2-7	TRBD1	TRBV10-3	TGTGCCATCAGTGAGGGACAGGGCTACGAGCAGTACTTC	CAISEGQGYEQYF
many	13	TRBJ2-5	.	TRBV3-1	TGTGCCAGCAGCCAAGTTCGCGGAGAGACCCAGTACTTC	CASSQVRGETQYF
many	13	TRBJ2-3	.	TRBV29-1	TGCAGCGTTGATTGGCCGAGCACAGATACGCAGTATTTT	CSVDWPSTDTQYF
few	13	TRBJ2-7	TRBD1	TRBV10-1	TGCGCCAGCAGTTCGGGACAGATTACGGAGCAGTACTTC	CASSSGQITEQYF
medium-sized	14	TRBJ1-4	.	TRBV20-1	TGCAGTGCTCCCCCGAGAAGTGATAATGAAAAACTGTTTTTT	CSAPPRSDNEKLFF
few	16	TRBJ2-5	.	TRBV20-1	TGCAGTGCTAGAGATCGCCTTGACGCCCCTTCAGGGACCCAGTACTTC	CSARDRLDAPSGTQYF
once	15	TRBJ2-3	.	TRBV3-1	TGTGCCAGCAGCCAAGACGGGACTCGCACAGATACGCAGTATTTT	CASSQDGTRTDTQYF
many	18	TRBJ1-5	.	TRBV6-2/TRBV6-3	TGTGCCAGCAGTTCAACCCGATTCGGACAAAGGGAGGATCAGCCCCAGCATTTT	CASSSTRFGQREDQPQHF
many	16	TRBJ2-3	.	TRBV5-5	TGTGCCAGCAGCTTGGATGAGGGGCGAGGGGCAGATACGCAGTATTTT	CASSLDEGRGADTQYF
many	14	TRBJ1-2	TRBD1	TRBV5-1	TGCGCCAGCAGCCCACCACAGCCGGGACAGGGGGCCGGCTTC	CASSPPQPGQGAGF
many	14	TRBJ2-7	.	TRBV27	TGTGCCAGCAGTTTTGGTAAGGGGGGCTACGAGCAGTACTTC	CASSFGKGGYEQYF
many	13	TRBJ2-5	.	TRBV15	TGTGCCACCAGCAGAGACAGTCAAGAGACCCAGTACTTC	CATSRDSQETQYF
many	12	TRBJ1-6	.	TRBV5-4	TGTGCCAGCAGCTTGGGGGAGTCACCCCTCCACTTT	CASSLGESPLHF
many	16	TRBJ2-5	.	TRBV20-1	TGCAGTGCTAGAGATCTAGGCACAGGCTTTCAAGAGACCCAGTACTTC	CSARDLGTGFQETQYF
many	13	TRBJ1-4	.	TRBV18	TGTGCCAGCTCACGTGACGATGGTGAAAAACTGTTTTTT	CASSRDDGEKLFF
few	14	TRBJ2-4	.	TRBV12-3/TRBV12-4	TGTGCCAGCAGTCACCGGGACCCTAGGGACATTCAGTACTTC	CASSHRDPRDIQYF
many	16	TRBJ1-1	TRBD1	TRBV5-1	TGCGCCAGCAGCTTGGGTGGGACAGGGGGTAACACTGAAGCTTTCTTT	CASSLGGTGGNTEAFF
many	14	TRBJ2-7	TRBD1	TRBV10-3	TGTGCCATCAAACGGACAGGGCTACAATCCGAGCAGTACTTC	CAIKRTGLQSEQYF
many	17	TRBJ1-3	TRBD1	TRBV5-1	TGCGCCAGCAGCTTGCAATGGACAGGATTAACTGGAAACACCATATATTTT	CASSLQWTGLTGNTIYF
.	13	TRBJ1-2	.	TRBV29-1	TGCAGCGTTGAAGTGAGGACTAACTATGGCTACACCTTC	CSVEVRTNYGYTF
many	14	TRBJ2-3	TRBD2	TRBV7-2	TGTGCCAGCAGCCTAGGACTAGAGACAGATACGCAGTATTTT	CASSLGLETDTQYF
many	15	TRBJ1-1	.	TRBV14	TGTGCCAGCAGCCCGGAGGGCAGATGGACCACTGAAGCTTTCTTT	CASSPEGRWTTEAFF
many	14	TRBJ1-1	.	TRBV20-1	TGCAGTGCTAGGGGTGCAGGGCAAATCTCTGAAGCTTTCTTT	CSARGAGQISEAFF
many	15	TRBJ2-1	TRBD1	TRBV6-4	TGTGCCAGCAGTGAAGGACAGGCGCCGTACAATGAGCAGTTCTTC	CASSEGQAPYNEQFF
.	14	TRBJ1-3	TRBD1	TRBV7-2	TGTGCCAGCAGCTCAGGGGGCGCCGGAAACACCATATATTTT	CASSSGGAGNTIYF
.	14	TRBJ1-2	.	TRBV3-1	TGTGCCAGCAGCCATGATTTGCGGGGGAATGGCTACACCTTC	CASSHDLRGNGYTF
many	12	TRBJ1-6	.	TRBV12-3/TRBV12-4	TGTGCCAGCAGTTTTGTTAGTTCACCCCTCCACTTT	CASSFVSSPLHF
many	16	TRBJ1-5	.	TRBV20-1	TGCAGTACACAGCTAGGTATGGGGTATAGCAATCAGCCCCAGCATTTT	CSTQLGMGYSNQPQHF
many	16	TRBJ2-7	TRBD1	TRBV5-1	TGCGCCAGCAGCTTGCAGGGACAGTCCATCTCTTACGAGCAGTACTTC	CASSLQGQSISYEQYF
.	11	TRBJ2-7	.	TRBV5-5	TGTGCCAGCAGCCTAATACACGAGCAGTACTTC	CASSLIHEQYF
many	14	TRBJ1-5	TRBD1	TRBV7-8	TGTGCCAGCAGCCCGACAGGGTGGAATCAGCCCCAGAATTTT	CASSPTGWNQPQNF
many	15	TRBJ2-6	.	TRBV3-1	TGTGCCAGCAGCCAGCAGGGCTCTGGGGCCAACGTCCTGACTTTC	CASSQQGSGANVLTF
many	14	TRBJ2-1	TRBD1	TRBV20-1	TGCAGTGCTATTCGGACAGGGGGCCGGAATGAGCAGTTCTTC	CSAIRTGGRNEQFF